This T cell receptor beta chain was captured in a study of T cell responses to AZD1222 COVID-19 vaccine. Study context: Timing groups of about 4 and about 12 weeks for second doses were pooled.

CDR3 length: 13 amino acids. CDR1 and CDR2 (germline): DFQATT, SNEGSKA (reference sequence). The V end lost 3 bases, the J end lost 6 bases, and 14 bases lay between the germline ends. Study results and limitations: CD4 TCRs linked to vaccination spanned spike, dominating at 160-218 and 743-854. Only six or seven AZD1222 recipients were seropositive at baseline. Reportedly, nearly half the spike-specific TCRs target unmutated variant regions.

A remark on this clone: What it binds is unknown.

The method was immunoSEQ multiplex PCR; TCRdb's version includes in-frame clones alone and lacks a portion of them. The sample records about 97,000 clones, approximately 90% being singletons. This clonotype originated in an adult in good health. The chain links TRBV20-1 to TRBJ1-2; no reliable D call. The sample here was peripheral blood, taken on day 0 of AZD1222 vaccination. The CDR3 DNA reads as TGCAGTGCTAGTGAGGGCAAGAATCATGGCTACACCTTC. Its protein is CSASEGKNHGYTF.